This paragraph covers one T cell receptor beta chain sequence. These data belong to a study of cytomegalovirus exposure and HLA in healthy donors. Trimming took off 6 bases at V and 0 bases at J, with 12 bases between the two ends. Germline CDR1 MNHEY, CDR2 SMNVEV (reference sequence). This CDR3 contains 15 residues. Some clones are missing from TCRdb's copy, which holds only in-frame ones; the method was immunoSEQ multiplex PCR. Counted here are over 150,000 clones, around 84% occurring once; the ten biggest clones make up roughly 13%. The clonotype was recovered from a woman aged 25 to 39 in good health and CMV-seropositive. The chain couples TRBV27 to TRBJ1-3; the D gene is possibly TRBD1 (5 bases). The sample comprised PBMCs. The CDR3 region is CASSPGIFSGNTIYF. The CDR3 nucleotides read TGTGCCAGCAGCCCAGGGATCTTCTCTGGAAACACCATATATTTT.